The entry below describes one T cell receptor beta chain. TCRdb fed the 5' RACE reads into MiXCR, producing one record per CDR3 protein. The sample lists a few hundred thousand distinct CDR3 sequences, about 10% occurring once. V gave up 0 bases and J gave up 5 bases, with 20 bases separating them. Looked up from germline, CDR1 is SGHNT and CDR2 is YENEEA. This CDR3 has 18 residues. This record comes from a study of T-cell memory formation after mild COVID-19. This clonotype originated in a man in his late teens or twenties who had mild COVID-19 (a few samples of this study predate the infection). Cell type and time point are not known. The chain carries TRBV11-3 and TRBJ2-1; D is perhaps TRBD1 or TRBD2 (6 bases each). The sequencing input was PBMCs or a T cell subset sorted from them (not recorded which). This CDR3 reads CASSLDQGGTSTNNEQFF. The CDR3 region has the DNA TGTGCCAGCAGCTTAGATCAAGGGGGGACGTCCACCAACAATGAGCAGTTCTTC.